The following is a T cell receptor (beta chain) sequence with its context. The data derive from a study of cytomegalovirus exposure and HLA in healthy donors. A multiplex PCR was run with 60 Vbeta primers and 13 Jbeta primers. Produced via immunoSEQ multiplex PCR; TCRdb's table is partial and in-frame only. Among hundreds of thousands of clones, about 81% were seen once, and the ten largest hold nearly 6%. V shed 3 bases and J 8 bases; nucleotides not matched to a gene: 13. Germline values: CDR1 KGHSH, CDR2 LQKENI. The length of the CDR3 is 16 residues. V and J are TRBV18 and TRBJ1-2, with 9 bases lining up with TRBD1. The TCR originated in a man aged 40-50 years in good health and CMV-seropositive. Sequencing input: PBMCs. The CDR3 here is CASSPYDTGGARGYTF. CDR3 in DNA: TGTGCCAGCTCACCTTATGATACAGGGGGCGCGAGGGGCTACACCTTC.